This T cell receptor beta chain was observed in a study of blood T cell repertoires in COVID-19. In the study overall: Acute-phase and convalescent COVID-19 samples originated in the United States, Italy and Spain. The analysed material was cDNA or gDNA that came from T cells, B-cell-depleted T cells, or PBMCs.

V was pared by 6 bases and J by 7 bases, with 6 bases of the junction left unmatched. The CDR3 sequence is 13 residues long. Authors' analysis steps: The authors estimated nucleated cell counts from reference gene primer amplification. Measured with immunoSEQ multiplex PCR; TCRdb has only the in-frame clones, and not every one. V, J and clone size reflect that table, while D and trimming were determined from the DNA. The sample comprises 150,000 to 200,000 clones, about 88% of which are singletons, and approximately 4% rests with the top ten. The chain has TRBV12-3 or TRBV12-4 and TRBJ1-5; 7 bases line up with TRBD1. Sequencing used peripheral blood. This sequence was found in a human donor in a cohort sampled during active COVID-19. In DNA form, the CDR3 reads TGTGCCAGCAGGTCAAGACAGGGACAGCCCCAGCATTTT. This encodes CASRSRQGQPQHF.